This T cell receptor beta chain is drawn from a study of blood T cell repertoires in COVID-19. The CDR3 is 15 residues long. Germline V lookup: CDR1 MNHNS, CDR2 SASEGT. Trimming shortened V by 0 bases and J by 7 bases, and 13 bases separated the two germline ends. Repertoires were generated with immunoSEQ multiplex PCR, while TCRdb's copy carries only in-frame clones and drops some. Of fewer than 200,000 clones listed, roughly 93% are singletons. This rearrangement joins TRBV6-1 to TRBJ1-5; unclear D gene. The sequenced sample was peripheral blood. The source of this sequence is a woman aged 50 to 60 with acute or convalescent COVID-19. CDR3 loop: CASSEAGLRGQPQHF. Here the CDR3 DNA reads TGTGCCAGCAGTGAAGCCGGGCTTCGAGGGCAGCCCCAGCATTTT.